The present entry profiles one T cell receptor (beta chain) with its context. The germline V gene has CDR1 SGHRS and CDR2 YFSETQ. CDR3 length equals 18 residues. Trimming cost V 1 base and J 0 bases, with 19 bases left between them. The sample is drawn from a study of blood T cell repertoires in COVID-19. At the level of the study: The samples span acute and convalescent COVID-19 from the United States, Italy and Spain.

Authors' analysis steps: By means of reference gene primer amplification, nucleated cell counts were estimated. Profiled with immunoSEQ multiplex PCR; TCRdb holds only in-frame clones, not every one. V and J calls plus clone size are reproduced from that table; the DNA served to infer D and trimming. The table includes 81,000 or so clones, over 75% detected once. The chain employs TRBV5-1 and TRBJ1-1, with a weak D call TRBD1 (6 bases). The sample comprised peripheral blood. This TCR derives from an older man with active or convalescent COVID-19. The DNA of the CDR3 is TGCGCCAGCAGCTTGCAACCGGGACAAGCAATCATGAACACTGAAGCTTTCTTT. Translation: CASSLQPGQAIMNTEAFF.